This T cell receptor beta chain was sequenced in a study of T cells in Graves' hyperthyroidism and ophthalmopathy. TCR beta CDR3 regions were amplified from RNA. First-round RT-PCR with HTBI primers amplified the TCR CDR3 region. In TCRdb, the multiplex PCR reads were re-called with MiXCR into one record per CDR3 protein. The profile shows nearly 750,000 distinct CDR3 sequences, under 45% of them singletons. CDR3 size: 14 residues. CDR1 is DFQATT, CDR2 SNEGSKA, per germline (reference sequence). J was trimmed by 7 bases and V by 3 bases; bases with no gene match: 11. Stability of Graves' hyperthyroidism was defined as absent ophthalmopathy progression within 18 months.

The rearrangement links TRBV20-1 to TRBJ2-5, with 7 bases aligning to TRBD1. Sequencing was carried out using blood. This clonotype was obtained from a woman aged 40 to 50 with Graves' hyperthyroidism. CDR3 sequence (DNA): TGCAGTGCTAGGGACAGGACCTCCAAGAGGACCCAGTACTTC. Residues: CSARDRTSKRTQYF.